This TCR beta chain was captured by sequencing in a study of blood T cell repertoires in COVID-19. Study-level background: Whether acute or convalescent, the COVID-19 samples came from the United States, Italy and Spain. PBMCs, B-cell-depleted T cells, or T cells provided the cDNA or gDNA that made up the material.

The V gene end was trimmed by 0 bases and the J gene end by 6 bases; junction bases not matched to a gene: 6. The CDR3 runs 15 residues. Germline CDR1 reads LNHDA; CDR2 reads SQIVND (reference sequence). Per the study methods: Amplifying reference gene primers gave estimates of nucleated cell counts. Method: immunoSEQ multiplex PCR; TCRdb's copy keeps in-frame clones and lacks some. That table gives V, J and clone size, and the DNA gave D and trimming. The sample gives about 55,000 clones, more than 85% of which show up once; 6.5% is in the top ten. Material for sequencing was peripheral blood. The rearrangement uses TRBV19 and TRBJ1-2; 8 nucleotides match TRBD1. This TCR derives from a man aged 50 to 60 with active COVID-19. The DNA for the CDR3 is TGTGCCAGTAGTATAGATCGGCAGGGGGCAAATGGCTACACCTTC. It specifies CASSIDRQGANGYTF.